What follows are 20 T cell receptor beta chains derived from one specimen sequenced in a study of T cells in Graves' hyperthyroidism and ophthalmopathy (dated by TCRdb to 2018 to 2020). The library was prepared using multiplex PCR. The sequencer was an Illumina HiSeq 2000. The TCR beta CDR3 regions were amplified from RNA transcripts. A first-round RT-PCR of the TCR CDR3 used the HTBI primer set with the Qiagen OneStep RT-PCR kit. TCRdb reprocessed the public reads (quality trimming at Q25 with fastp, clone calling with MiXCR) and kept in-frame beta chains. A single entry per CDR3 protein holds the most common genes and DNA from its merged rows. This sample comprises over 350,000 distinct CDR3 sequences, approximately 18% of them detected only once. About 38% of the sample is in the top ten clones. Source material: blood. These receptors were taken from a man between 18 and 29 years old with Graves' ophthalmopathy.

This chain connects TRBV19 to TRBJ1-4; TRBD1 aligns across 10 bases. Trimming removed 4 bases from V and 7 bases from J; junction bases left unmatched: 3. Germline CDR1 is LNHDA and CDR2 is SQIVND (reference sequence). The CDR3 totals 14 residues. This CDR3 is CASSRGQGTEKLFF. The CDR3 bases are TGTGCCAGTAGTAGGGGACAGGGGACTGAAAAACTGTTTTTT. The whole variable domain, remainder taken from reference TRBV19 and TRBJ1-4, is DGGITQSPKYLFRKEGQNVTLSCEQNLNHDAMYWYRQDPGQGLRLIYYSQIVNDFQKGDIAEGYSVSREKKESFPLTVTSAQKNPTAFYLCASSRGQGTEKLFFGSGTQLSVL.

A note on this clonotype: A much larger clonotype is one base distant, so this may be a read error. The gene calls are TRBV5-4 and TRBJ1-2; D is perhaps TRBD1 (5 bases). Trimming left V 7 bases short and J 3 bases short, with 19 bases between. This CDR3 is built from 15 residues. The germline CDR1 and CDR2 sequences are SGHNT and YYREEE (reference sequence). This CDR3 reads CASGPDKGRDYGYTF. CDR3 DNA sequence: TGTGCCAGCGGCCCGGACAAGGGCAGAGACTATGGCTACACCTTC.

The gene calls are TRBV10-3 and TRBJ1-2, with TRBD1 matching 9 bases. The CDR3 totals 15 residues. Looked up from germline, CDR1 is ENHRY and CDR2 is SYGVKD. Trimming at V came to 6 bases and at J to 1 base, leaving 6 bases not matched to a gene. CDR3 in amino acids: CAIRVRDRVNYGYTF. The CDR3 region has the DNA TGTGCCATCAGGGTTAGGGACAGGGTTAACTATGGCTACACCTTC.

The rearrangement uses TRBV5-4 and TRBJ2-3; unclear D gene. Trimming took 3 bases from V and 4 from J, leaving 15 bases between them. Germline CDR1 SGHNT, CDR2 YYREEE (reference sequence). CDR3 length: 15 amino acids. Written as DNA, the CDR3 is TGTGCCAGCAGCTCCGAGTACCTAGACGCAGATACGCAGTATTTT. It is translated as CASSSEYLDADTQYF.

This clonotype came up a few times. The DNA for the CDR3 is TGTGCCAGCAAACTAGCGGGGGGGCGAGTTGGGGCGCAGTATTTT. As protein: CASKLAGGRVGAQYF. The chain couples TRBV12-3 or TRBV12-4 to TRBJ2-3; 13 bases align to TRBD2. This CDR3 is 15 amino acids long. V shed 7 bases, J shed 10 bases, and the junction held 11 bases outside the gene matches.

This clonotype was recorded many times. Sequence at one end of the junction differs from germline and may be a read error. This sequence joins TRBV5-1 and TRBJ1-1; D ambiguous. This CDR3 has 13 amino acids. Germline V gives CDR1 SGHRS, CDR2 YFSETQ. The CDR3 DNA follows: TGCGCCAGCAGTTTGGCGGGCGCACCGGAAGCTTTCTTT. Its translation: CASSLAGAPEAFF.

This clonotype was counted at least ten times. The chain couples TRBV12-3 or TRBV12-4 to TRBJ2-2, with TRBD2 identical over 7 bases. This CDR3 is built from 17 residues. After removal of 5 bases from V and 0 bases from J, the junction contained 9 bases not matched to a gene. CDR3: CASSHPGLAANTGELFF. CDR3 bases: TGTGCCAGCAGTCACCCCGGGCTAGCGGCGAACACCGGGGAGCTGTTTTTT.

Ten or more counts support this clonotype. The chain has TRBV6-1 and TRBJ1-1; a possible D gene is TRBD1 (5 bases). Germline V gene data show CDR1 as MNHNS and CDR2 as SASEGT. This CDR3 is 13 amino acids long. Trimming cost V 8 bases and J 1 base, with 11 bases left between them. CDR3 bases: TGTGCCAGCGCGAATGGGGCGAACACTGAAGCTTTCTTT. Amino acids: CASANGANTEAFF.

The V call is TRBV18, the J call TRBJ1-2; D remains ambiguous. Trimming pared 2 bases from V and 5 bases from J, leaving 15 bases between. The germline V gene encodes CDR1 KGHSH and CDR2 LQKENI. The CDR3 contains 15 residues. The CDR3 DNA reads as TGTGCCAGCTCACCAAAGGGCACCCTCGGGTATGGCTACACCTTC. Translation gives CASSPKGTLGYGYTF. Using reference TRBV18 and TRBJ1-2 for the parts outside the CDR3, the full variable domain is NAGVMQNPRHLVRRRGQEARLRCSPMKGHSHVYWYRQLPEEGLKFMVYLQKENIIDESGMPKERFSAEFPKEGPSILRIQQVVRGDSAAYFCASSPKGTLGYGYTFGSGTRLTVV.

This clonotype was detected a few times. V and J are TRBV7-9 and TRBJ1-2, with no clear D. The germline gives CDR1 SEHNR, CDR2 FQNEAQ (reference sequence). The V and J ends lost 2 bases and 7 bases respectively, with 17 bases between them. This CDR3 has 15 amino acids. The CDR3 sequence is CASSLPSIRVAGYTF. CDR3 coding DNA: TGTGCCAGCAGCTTACCGTCGATTAGGGTTGCTGGCTACACCTTC.

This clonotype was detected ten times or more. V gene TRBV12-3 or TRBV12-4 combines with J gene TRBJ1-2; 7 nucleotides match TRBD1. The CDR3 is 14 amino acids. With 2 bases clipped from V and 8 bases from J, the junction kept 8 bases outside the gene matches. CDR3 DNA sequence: TGTGCCAGCAGTTTAAGTAAGGGGGCGACCGGCTACACCTTC. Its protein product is CASSLSKGATGYTF.

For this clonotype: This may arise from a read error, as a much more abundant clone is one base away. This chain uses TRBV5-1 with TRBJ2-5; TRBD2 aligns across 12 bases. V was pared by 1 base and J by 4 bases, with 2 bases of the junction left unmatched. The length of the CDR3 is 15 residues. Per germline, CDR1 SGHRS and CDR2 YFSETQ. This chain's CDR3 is CASSLPSGGAETQYF. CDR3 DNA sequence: TGCGCCAGCAGCTTGCCTAGCGGGGGGGCAGAGACCCAGTACTTC.

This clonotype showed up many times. The CDR3 DNA is TGTGCCAGCAGTGGTCCCCCCGGGGGTAATGAGCAGTTCTTC. Its translation: CASSGPPGGNEQFF. The chain is built from TRBV7-2 and TRBJ2-1; TRBD2 is a possible D gene (6 bases). The CDR3 runs to 14 residues. V dropped 6 bases and J dropped 7 bases, with 16 bases sitting between them. Germline lookup yields CDR1 SGHTA and CDR2 FQGNSA. Together with reference TRBV7-2 and TRBJ2-1, the CDR3 gives the full variable domain: GAGVSQSPSNKVTEKGKDVELRCDPISGHTALYWYRQSLGQGLEFLIYFQGNSAPDKSGLPSDRFSAERTGGSVSTLTIQRTQQEDSAVYLCASSGPPGGNEQFFGPGTRLTVL.

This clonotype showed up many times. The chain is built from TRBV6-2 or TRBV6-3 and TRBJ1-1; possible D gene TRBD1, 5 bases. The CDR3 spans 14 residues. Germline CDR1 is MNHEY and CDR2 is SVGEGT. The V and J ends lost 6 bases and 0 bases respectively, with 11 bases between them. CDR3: CASSRGGVNTEAFF. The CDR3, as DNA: TGTGCCAGCAGCCGGGGAGGGGTGAACACTGAAGCTTTCTTT.

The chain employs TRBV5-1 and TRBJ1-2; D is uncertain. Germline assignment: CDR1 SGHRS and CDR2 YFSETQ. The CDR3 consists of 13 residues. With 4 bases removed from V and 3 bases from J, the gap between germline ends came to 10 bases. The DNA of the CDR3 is TGCGCCAGCAGCCAATTTGCGGACTATGGCTACACCTTC. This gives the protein CASSQFADYGYTF.

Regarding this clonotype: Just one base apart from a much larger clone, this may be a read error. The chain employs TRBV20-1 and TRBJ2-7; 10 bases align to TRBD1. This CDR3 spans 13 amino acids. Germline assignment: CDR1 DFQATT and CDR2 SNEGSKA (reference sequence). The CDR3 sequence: CSATGTGVNERYF. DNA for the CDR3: TGCAGTGCAACCGGGACAGGGGTGAACGAGCGGTACTTC.

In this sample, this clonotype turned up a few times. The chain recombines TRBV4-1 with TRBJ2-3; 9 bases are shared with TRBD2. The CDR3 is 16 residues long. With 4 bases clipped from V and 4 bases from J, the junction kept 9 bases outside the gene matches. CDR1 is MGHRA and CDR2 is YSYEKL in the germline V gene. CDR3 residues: CASSPVLAGGSDTQYF. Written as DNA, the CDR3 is TGCGCCAGCAGCCCAGTGTTGGCGGGAGGGTCAGATACGCAGTATTTT.

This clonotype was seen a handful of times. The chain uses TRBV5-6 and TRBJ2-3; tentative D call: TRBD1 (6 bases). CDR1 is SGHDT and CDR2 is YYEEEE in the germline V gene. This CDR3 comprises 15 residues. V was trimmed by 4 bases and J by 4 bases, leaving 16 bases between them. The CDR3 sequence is CASSRTGSASDTQYF. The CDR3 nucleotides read TGTGCCAGCAGCCGTACAGGGTCGGCATCAGATACGCAGTATTTT.

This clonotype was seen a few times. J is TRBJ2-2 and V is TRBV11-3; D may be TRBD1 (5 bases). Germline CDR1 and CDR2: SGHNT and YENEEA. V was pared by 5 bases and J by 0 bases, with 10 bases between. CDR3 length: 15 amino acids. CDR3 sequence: CASSQGPPNTGELFF. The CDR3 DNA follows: TGTGCCAGCAGCCAGGGTCCTCCGAACACCGGGGAGCTGTTTTTT. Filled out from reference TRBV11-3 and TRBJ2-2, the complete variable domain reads EAGVVQSPRYKIIEKKQPVAFWCNPISGHNTLYWYLQNLGQGPELLIRYENEEAVDDSQLPKDRFSAERLKGVDSTLKIQPAELGDSAVYLCASSQGPPNTGELFFGEGSRLTVL.

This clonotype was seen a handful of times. CDR3 DNA sequence: TGCGCCAGCAGCGGTACGGGGATGGAGACCCAGTACTTC. This gives the protein CASSGTGMETQYF. This rearrangement joins TRBV5-1 to TRBJ2-5; tentative D call: TRBD2 (5 bases). The ends were cut back, 4 bases at V and 5 bases at J, with 12 bases in the middle. This CDR3 comprises 13 residues. Germline V lookup: CDR1 SGHRS, CDR2 YFSETQ.